The TCR beta chain described here comes from a study of PD-L1 blockade in urothelial cancer. Noted time point: pretreatment peripheral blood. This clone has a handful of counts. The repertoire was sequenced with immunoSEQ multiplex PCR; TCRdb's copy has only in-frame clones and lacks some. The sample records about 50,000 clones, about 88% being singletons. The source of this sequence is a man between 65 and 85 years old with urothelial cancer. The sequences come from PBMCs, collected around atezolizumab (anti-PD-L1) treatment.

This CDR3 is CASSPTAGGLGETQYF. The CDR3 DNA sequence: TGTGCCAGCAGCCCAACCGCGGGGGGTCTAGGGGAGACCCAGTACTTC. V usage is TRBV5-6 and J usage is TRBJ2-5, with TRBD2 matching 8 bases. Trimming at V came to 4 bases and at J to 5 bases, leaving 13 bases not matched to a gene. Germline values: CDR1 SGHDT, CDR2 YYEEEE. This CDR3 comprises 16 residues.